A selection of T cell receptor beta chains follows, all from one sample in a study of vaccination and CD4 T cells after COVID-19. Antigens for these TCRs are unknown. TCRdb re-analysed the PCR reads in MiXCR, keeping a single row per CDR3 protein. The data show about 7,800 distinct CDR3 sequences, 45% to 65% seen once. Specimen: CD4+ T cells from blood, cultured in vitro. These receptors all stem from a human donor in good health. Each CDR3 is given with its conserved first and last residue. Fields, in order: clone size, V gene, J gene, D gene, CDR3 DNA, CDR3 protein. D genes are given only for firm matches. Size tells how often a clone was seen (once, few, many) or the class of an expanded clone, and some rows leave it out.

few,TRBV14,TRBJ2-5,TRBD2,TGTGCCAGCAGCCCAGGACTAGCGGGATTAGAAGAGACCCAGTACTTC,CASSPGLAGLEETQYF
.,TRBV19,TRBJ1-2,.,TGTGCCAGTAGTTTGGCTAACTATGGCTACACCTTC,CASSLANYGYTF
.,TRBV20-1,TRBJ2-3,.,TGCAGTGCTAGAGATCAGGTCCGCACAGATACGCAGTATTTT,CSARDQVRTDTQYF
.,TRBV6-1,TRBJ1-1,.,TGTGCCAGCAGTGAATATGGGGGTGGAATAGGGAACACTGAAGCTTTCTTT,CASSEYGGGIGNTEAFF
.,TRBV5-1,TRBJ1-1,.,TGCGCCAGCAGCGCTGCTGATAACACTGAAGCTTTCTTT,CASSAADNTEAFF
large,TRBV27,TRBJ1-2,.,TGTGCCAGCAGTGTCATCCGCCCGGGGGGCCCGGATGGCTACACCTTC,CASSVIRPGGPDGYTF
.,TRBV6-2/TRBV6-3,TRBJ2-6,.,TGTGCCAGCAGTTCGGGACGGTACTCTGGGGCCAACGTCCTGACTTTC,CASSSGRYSGANVLTF
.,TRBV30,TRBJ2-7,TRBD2,TGTGCCTGGAGTGTCTTTAGCGGGGGGTACGAGCAGTACTTC,CAWSVFSGGYEQYF
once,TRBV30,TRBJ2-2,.,TGTGCCTGGGATAAAGCCGGGGAGCTGTTTTTT,CAWDKAGELFF
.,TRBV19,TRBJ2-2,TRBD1,TGTGCCAGTAACTCCCTACGGGCAGGGGGCACCGGGGAGCTGTTTTTT,CASNSLRAGGTGELFF
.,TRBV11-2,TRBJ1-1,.,TGTGCCAGCTGCTGGAGCGAGAACACTGAAGCTTTCTTT,CASCWSENTEAFF
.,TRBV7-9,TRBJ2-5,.,TGTGCCAGCAGCTTAGCCGGGGCTCAAGAGACCCAGTACTTC,CASSLAGAQETQYF
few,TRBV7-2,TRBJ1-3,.,TGTGCCAGCAGCTTAGAGAGCTCTGGAAACACCATATATTTT,CASSLESSGNTIYF
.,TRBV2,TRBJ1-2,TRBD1,TGTGCCAGCATGGGGACAGGTCTTTTTTATGGCTACACCTTC,CASMGTGLFYGYTF
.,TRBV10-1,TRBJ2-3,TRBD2,TGCGCCAGCAGTGAGTCTAGCGGGGGCACAGATACGCAGTATTTT,CASSESSGGTDTQYF
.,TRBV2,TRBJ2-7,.,TGTGCCAGCAGTGAAAGGCAGCCGCCCTTCTACGAGCAGTACTTC,CASSERQPPFYEQYF
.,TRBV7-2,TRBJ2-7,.,TGTGCCAGCAGCTTAGGCGGCAGTACCTACGAGCAGTACTTC,CASSLGGSTYEQYF
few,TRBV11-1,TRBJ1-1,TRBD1,TGTGCCAGCAGCTTTGGACAGGGAGTTACTGAAGCTTTCTTT,CASSFGQGVTEAFF
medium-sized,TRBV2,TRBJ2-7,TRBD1,TGTGCCAGCAGTGGGACAGGGGGCCCCTACGAGCAGTACTTC,CASSGTGGPYEQYF
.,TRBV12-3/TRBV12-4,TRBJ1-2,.,TGTGCCAGCAGTTTAGTAAACTATGGCTACACCTTC,CASSLVNYGYTF
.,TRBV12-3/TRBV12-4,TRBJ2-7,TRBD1,TGTGCCAGCAGTTCCCGGGACAGGACCTACGAGCAGTACTTC,CASSSRDRTYEQYF
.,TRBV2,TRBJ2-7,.,TGTGCCAGCAGTGAAACCCTAGATGAGTACTTC,CASSETLDEYF
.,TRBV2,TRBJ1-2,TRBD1,TGTGCCAGCAGTGTTGACAGGGGGAATAACTATGGCTACACCTTC,CASSVDRGNNYGYTF
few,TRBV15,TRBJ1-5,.,TGTGCCACCAGCAGAGTATTATGGAGCAATCAGCCCCAGCATTTT,CATSRVLWSNQPQHF
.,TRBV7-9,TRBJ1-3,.,TGTGCCAGCAGCTCCTCTGCTAACACCATATATTTT,CASSSSANTIYF
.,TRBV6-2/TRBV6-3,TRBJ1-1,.,TGTGCCAGCAGCCGGGCCAGTGTGATGGGCACTGAAGCTTTCTTT,CASSRASVMGTEAFF
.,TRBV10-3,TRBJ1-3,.,TGTGCCATCAACCGCTCGGGGGGGACAACTGGAAACACCATATATTTT,CAINRSGGTTGNTIYF
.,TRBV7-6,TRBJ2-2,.,TGTGCCAGCAGCTTAGTGGGATCCGGGGAGCTGTTTTTT,CASSLVGSGELFF
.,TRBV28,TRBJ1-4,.,TGTGCCAGCAGTTTACGGCCACCTAATGAAAAACTGTTTTTT,CASSLRPPNEKLFF
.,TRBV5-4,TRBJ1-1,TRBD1,TGTGCCAGCAGCAAACCGGGACAGGGGGTTCTGAACACTGAAGCTTTCTTT,CASSKPGQGVLNTEAFF
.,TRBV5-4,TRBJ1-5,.,TGTGCCAGCAGCGTGCAGGGGCGGGATCAGCCCCAGCATTTT,CASSVQGRDQPQHF
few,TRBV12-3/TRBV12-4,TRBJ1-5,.,TGTGCCAGCAGCGGGGGACGGAACGGGCAGCCCCAGCATTTT,CASSGGRNGQPQHF
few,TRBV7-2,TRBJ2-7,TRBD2,TGTGCCAGCAGCCCCCTTTCTAGCGGGCTCACCTCCTACGAGCAGTACTTC,CASSPLSSGLTSYEQYF
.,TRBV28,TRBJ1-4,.,TGTGCCAGCACCCCGGGCAGCCGGAATGAAAAACTGTTTTTT,CASTPGSRNEKLFF
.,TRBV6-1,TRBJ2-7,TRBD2,TGTGCCAGCATCCCGGAACCGGGACTAGCGGGCTACGAGCAGTACTTC,CASIPEPGLAGYEQYF
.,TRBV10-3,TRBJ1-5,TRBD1,TGTGCCATCAGTGAAACGGGACAGGTCCCAGGCAATCAGCCCCAGCATTTT,CAISETGQVPGNQPQHF
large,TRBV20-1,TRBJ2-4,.,TGCAGTGCCTCCCAGTCGCAGGGAAACATTCAGTACTTC,CSASQSQGNIQYF
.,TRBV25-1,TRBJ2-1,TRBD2,TGTGCCAGCTCTGTAGCGGGAATGTCCGCTGAGCAGTTCTTC,CASSVAGMSAEQFF